Below, 25 T cell receptor beta chains from the same sample are listed, as sequenced in a study of post-analysis software for immune sequencing data. General study findings and limits: In patients, TRBV5-6, TRBV5-1 and TRBV20-1 belonged to five TRBV segments found more frequently than in controls.

Incorporated into the TCR beta cDNA libraries were unique molecular identifiers, which served to reduce PCR and sequencing biases. TCRdb reanalysed the PCR reads using MiXCR and keeps one entry per CDR3 protein. The data contain about 540,000 distinct CDR3 sequences, around 31% of them singletons. For these TCRs, the target antigens are not known. The specimen sequenced was blood. These receptors all come from a girl aged 2 to 17 with multiple sclerosis.

As for this clonotype: Mismatch with germline at one junction end may stem from a read error. The chain couples TRBV6-1 to TRBJ2-3, with a tentative D call TRBD1 (6 bases). CDR1 MNHNS and CDR2 SASEGT come from the germline V gene. This CDR3 comprises 17 residues. The CDR3 DNA follows: TGTGCCAGCAGTGTTAACCGGGACACTCAAAACACAGATGCGCAGTATTTT. It specifies CASSVNRDTQNTDAQYF.

The V gene is TRBV4-1, the J gene TRBJ1-2; TRBD1 matches 9 bases. The V gene end was trimmed by 0 bases and the J gene end by 6 bases; junction bases not matched to a gene: 5. CDR3 length: 15 residues. Germline CDR1 MGHRA, CDR2 YSYEKL. The CDR3 loop is CASSQDVGQGHGYTF. CDR3 in DNA: TGCGCCAGCAGCCAAGATGTCGGACAGGGGCATGGCTACACCTTC.

This chain joins TRBV20-1 and TRBJ1-1, with D tentatively TRBD1 (6 bases). Germline assignment: CDR1 DFQATT and CDR2 SNEGSKA (reference sequence). The ends were cut back, 6 bases at V and 4 bases at J, with 18 bases in the middle. CDR3 length: 14 amino acids. The CDR3 sequence: CSAPMRRGGTEAFF. The DNA for the CDR3 is TGCAGTGCCCCAATGCGGAGGGGGGGCACTGAAGCTTTCTTT.

The chain recombines TRBV5-6 with TRBJ2-5; D ambiguous. V lost 2 bases and J 0 bases, leaving 11 bases between the germline ends. CDR1 and CDR2 (germline): SGHDT, YYEEEE. The CDR3 runs 15 residues. CDR3: CASSFNAVNQETQYF. In DNA, the CDR3 is TGTGCCAGCAGCTTTAACGCGGTGAACCAAGAGACCCAGTACTTC.

This clonotype has just a few counts. V usage is TRBV20-1 and J usage is TRBJ2-5, with D possibly TRBD2 on 6 matching bases. CDR3 length: 15 residues. Germline CDR1 is DFQATT and CDR2 is SNEGSKA (reference sequence). V lost 3 bases and J 2 bases, leaving 16 bases between the germline ends. The CDR3 DNA sequence: TGCAGTGCTAGGACTAGTGGGGTAGGGCAAGAGACCCAGTACTTC. The encoded protein is CSARTSGVGQETQYF.

There are a few counts of this clonotype. The chain employs TRBV14 and TRBJ2-5; 10 nucleotides match TRBD2. Germline assignment: CDR1 SGHDN and CDR2 FVKESK. Trimming took 3 bases from V and 1 from J; bases not matched to a gene: 5. CDR3 size: 16 residues. In nucleotides, the CDR3 is TGTGCCAGCAGCCAGGCGTTAGCGGGGGGCCAAGAGACCCAGTACTTC. The encoded protein is CASSQALAGGQETQYF.

This clonotype has just a few counts. The genes are TRBV28 and TRBJ1-1, with D uncertain. The CDR3 runs to 12 residues. V lost 3 bases and J 5 bases, leaving 7 bases between the germline ends. Germline lookup yields CDR1 MDHEN and CDR2 SYDVKM. CDR3 nucleotides: TGTGCCAGCAGTTTGTTGGGGACTGAAGCTTTCTTT. The encoded protein is CASSLLGTEAFF. Together with reference TRBV28 and TRBJ1-1, the CDR3 gives the full variable domain: DVKVTQSSRYLVKRTGEKVFLECVQDMDHENMFWYRQDPGLGLRLIYFSYDVKMKEKGDIPEGYSVSREKKERFSLILESASTNQTSMYLCASSLLGTEAFFGQGTRLTVV.

This clonotype was detected only a few times. The chain links TRBV12-3 or TRBV12-4 to TRBJ2-1; the D call may be TRBD1 or TRBD2 (7 bases each). V gave up 6 bases and J gave up 4 bases, with 16 bases separating them. This CDR3 region has 15 residues. In DNA form, the CDR3 reads TGTGCCAGCAGAGCCCAGGGGGGGAGGTACAATGAGCAGTTCTTC. Protein sequence: CASRAQGGRYNEQFF.

In its sample, this clonotype was seen a few times. J is TRBJ2-1 and V is TRBV20-1, with D perhaps assigned TRBD1 or TRBD2 (6 bases each). Germline lookup yields CDR1 DFQATT and CDR2 SNEGSKA (reference sequence). The length of the CDR3 is 14 residues. Trimming shortened V by 3 bases and J by 8 bases, and 17 bases separated the two germline ends. CDR3 nucleotides: TGCAGTGCTAGTGACGGGGGCAGGGGATATGAGCAGTTCTTC. Protein product: CSASDGGRGYEQFF.

This chain joins TRBV20-1 and TRBJ2-3; D not resolved. The CDR3 is 12 amino acids. Trimming took 6 bases from V and 7 from J, leaving 14 bases between them. Germline V lookup: CDR1 DFQATT, CDR2 SNEGSKA (reference sequence). For the CDR3, the DNA is TGCAGTGCCAGAACGACGGCGTATACGCAGTATTTT. Protein: CSARTTAYTQYF.

This chain uses TRBV3-1 with TRBJ2-3, with TRBD2 matching 7 bases. V shed 0 bases and J 14 bases; nucleotides not matched to a gene: 14. The CDR3 loop spans 15 amino acids. Germline-derived CDR1 and CDR2 are LGHDT and YNNKEL (reference sequence). The CDR3 DNA sequence: TGTGCCAGCAGCCAAGAAACGCGGGGGAATGAAAAACTGTATTTT. Protein product: CASSQETRGNEKLYF.

The gene calls are TRBV7-8 and TRBJ1-2; D uncertain. Trimming stripped 0 bases from V and 4 bases from J, with 9 bases between. Germline CDR1 SGHVS, CDR2 FQNEAQ. The CDR3 loop spans 14 amino acids. The CDR3 nucleotides are TGTGCCAGCAGCTTAGCCGAGGTGGGCTATGGCTACACCTTC. It specifies CASSLAEVGYGYTF.

A few counts support this clonotype. This chain uses TRBV4-1 with TRBJ2-7; 10 bases match TRBD2. This CDR3 comprises 15 residues. Trimming cost V 4 bases and J 3 bases; bases outside gene matches: 6. The germline gives CDR1 MGHRA, CDR2 YSYEKL. CDR3 nucleotides: TGCGCCAGCAGCCCCTTAGCGGGGGGCAGCTACGAGCAGTACTTC. Protein: CASSPLAGGSYEQYF.

Turning to this clonotype: It may be a read error: a sequence one base away is much more abundant. The V and J genes are TRBV25-1 and TRBJ1-2; no definite D call. The ends were cut back, 4 bases at V and 5 bases at J, with 8 bases in the middle. Germline-derived CDR1 and CDR2 are MGHDK and SYGVNS. This CDR3 comprises 12 residues. The CDR3 loop reads CASSGTGYGYTF. In nucleotides, the CDR3 is TGTGCCAGCAGTGGGACGGGTTATGGCTACACCTTC.

The genes are TRBV5-1 and TRBJ2-1, with TRBD1 identical over 8 bases. Germline CDR1 and CDR2: SGHRS and YFSETQ. After removal of 0 bases from V and 3 bases from J, the junction contained 5 bases not matched to a gene. CDR3 length: 16 residues. The CDR3 nucleotides are TGCGCCAGCAGCTTGGGACAGGGGTCGGGCTACAATGAGCAGTTCTTC. It codes for CASSLGQGSGYNEQFF.

J is TRBJ2-7 and V is TRBV5-1, with 7 bases identical to TRBD2. The trim removed 3 bases at V and 0 bases at J, leaving 12 bases unmatched. Germline CDR1 is SGHRS and CDR2 is YFSETQ. The CDR3 length is 17 residues. CDR3 nucleotide sequence: TGCGCCAGCAGCTCTGGTCGTGGACTAGGTAGCTCCTACGAGCAGTACTTC. This sequence encodes CASSSGRGLGSSYEQYF.

The chain joins TRBV6-1 to TRBJ2-1; D ambiguous. V gave up 10 bases and J gave up 4 bases, with 8 bases separating them. The CDR3 length is 11 residues. Germline CDR1 and CDR2: MNHNS and SASEGT. In nucleotides, the CDR3 is TGTGCCATAGCCGCATACAATGAGCAGTTCTTC. Translated: CAIAAYNEQFF.

The rearrangement joins TRBV4-3 to TRBJ2-5; no definite D call. The germline CDR1 and CDR2 sequences are LGHNA and YSLEER. The CDR3 covers 15 residues. The V end lost 0 bases, the J end lost 4 bases, and 12 bases lay between the germline ends. DNA for the CDR3: TGCGCCAGCAGCCAAGATTTAAGCGATGGAGAGACCCAGTACTTC. Protein product: CASSQDLSDGETQYF.

Many counts were recorded for this clonotype. The chain's CDR3 is CASSAGTGAYNEQFF. The CDR3 coding sequence is TGTGCCAGCAGCGCCGGGACAGGGGCCTACAATGAGCAGTTCTTC. V usage is TRBV5-6 and J usage is TRBJ2-1; 10 bases align to TRBD1. The CDR3 sequence is 15 residues long. The germline V gene has CDR1 SGHDT and CDR2 YYEEEE. The ends lost 4 bases at V and 2 bases at J; junction bases unmatched: 3.

The gene calls are TRBV2 and TRBJ2-5; D may be TRBD2 (5 bases). The J call may be wrong; the DNA end is better matched by TRBJ2-7. CDR1 and CDR2 (germline): SNHLY, FYNNEI. This CDR3 has 11 amino acids. The CDR3 protein is CASGRDFEQYF. CDR3 bases: TGTGCCAGCGGCCGGGATTTCGAGCAGTACTTC.

The genes are TRBV6-5 and TRBJ1-2; D remains ambiguous. The CDR3 is made up of 13 amino acids. V gave up 6 bases and J gave up 2 bases, with 10 bases separating them. Germline V lookup: CDR1 MNHEY, CDR2 SVGAGI. CDR3 protein: CASSSTRNYGYTF. For the CDR3, the DNA is TGTGCCAGCAGCAGCACAAGAAACTATGGCTACACCTTC.

The sample holds one count of this clonotype. The V call is TRBV10-3, the J call TRBJ1-4; 7 bases agree with TRBD1. V shed 9 bases, J shed 4 bases, and the junction held 5 bases outside the gene matches. This CDR3 contains 13 residues. Germline V lookup: CDR1 ENHRY, CDR2 SYGVKD. CDR3 region: CAIAGTDNEKLFF. The CDR3 nucleotides are TGTGCCATTGCCGGGACAGATAATGAAAAACTGTTTTTT.

J is TRBJ2-1 and V is TRBV4-2, with D tentatively TRBD1 (5 bases). The length of the CDR3 is 14 residues. Germline CDR1 is LGHNA and CDR2 is YNFKEQ. Trimming shortened V by 0 bases and J by 8 bases, and 11 bases separated the two germline ends. The CDR3 DNA is TGTGCCAGCAGCCAAGAGACCAGGGAAGATGAGCAGTTCTTC. Translation: CASSQETREDEQFF.

The rearrangement links TRBV6-5 to TRBJ2-1; 11 positions match TRBD2. Germline values: CDR1 MNHEY, CDR2 SVGAGI. Trimming cost V 6 bases and J 7 bases; bases outside gene matches: 8. The CDR3 runs to 15 residues. CDR3 nucleotide sequence: TGTGCCAGCAGGGATAGCGGGGGGGCCATAAATGAGCAGTTCTTC. This sequence encodes CASRDSGGAINEQFF.

The chain uses TRBV7-9 and TRBJ1-2; tentative D call: TRBD1 (5 bases). This CDR3 is 13 amino acids long. V was shortened by 2 bases and J by 8 bases, with 12 bases between the two germline ends. Germline V gene sequence: CDR1 SEHNR, CDR2 FQNEAQ (reference sequence). This CDR3 is CASSLNIRDGYTF. CDR3 DNA sequence: TGTGCCAGCAGCTTAAATATCAGGGACGGCTACACCTTC.